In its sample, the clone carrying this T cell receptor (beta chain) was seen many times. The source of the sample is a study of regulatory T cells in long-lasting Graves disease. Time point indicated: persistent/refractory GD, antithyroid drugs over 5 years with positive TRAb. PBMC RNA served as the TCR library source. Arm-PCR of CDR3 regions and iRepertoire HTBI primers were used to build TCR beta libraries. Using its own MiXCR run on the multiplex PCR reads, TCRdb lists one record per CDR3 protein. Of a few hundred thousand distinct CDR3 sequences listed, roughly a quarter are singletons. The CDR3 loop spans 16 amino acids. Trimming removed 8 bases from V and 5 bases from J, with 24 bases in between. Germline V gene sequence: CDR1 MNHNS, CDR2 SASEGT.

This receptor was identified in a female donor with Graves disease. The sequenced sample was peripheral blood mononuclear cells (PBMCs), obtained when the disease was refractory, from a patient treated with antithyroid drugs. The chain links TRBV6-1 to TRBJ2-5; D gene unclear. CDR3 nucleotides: TGTGCCAGCTCTCTTCGGCTAGGCGACTTAGGGGAGACCCAGTACTTC. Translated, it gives CASSLRLGDLGETQYF.